This T cell receptor beta chain was sequenced in a study of long-term antiretroviral therapy in people with HIV. At the survey level, the v3.0 immunoSEQ assay was run. Libraries were prepared by immunoSEQ multiplex PCR; TCRdb keeps only in-frame clonotypes and omits some of them. Among 30,000 to 40,000 clones, around four fifths were seen once, and the ten largest hold 6.5% to 9%. The specimen comprised unsorted PBMCs, sampled 0.4 years before starting antiretroviral therapy. This receptor was obtained from a man aged 18 to 29 with HIV.

Here the CDR3 reads CASSLLLAGGPDTQYF. The CDR3 bases are TGTGCCAGCAGTTTACTTCTAGCGGGAGGCCCCGATACGCAGTATTTT. The chain links TRBV27 to TRBJ2-3, with 11 bases matching TRBD2. Germline assignment: CDR1 MNHEY and CDR2 SMNVEV (reference sequence). This CDR3 is 16 amino acids long. V trimming: 2 bases; J trimming: 6 bases; junction bases outside the gene matches: 7.